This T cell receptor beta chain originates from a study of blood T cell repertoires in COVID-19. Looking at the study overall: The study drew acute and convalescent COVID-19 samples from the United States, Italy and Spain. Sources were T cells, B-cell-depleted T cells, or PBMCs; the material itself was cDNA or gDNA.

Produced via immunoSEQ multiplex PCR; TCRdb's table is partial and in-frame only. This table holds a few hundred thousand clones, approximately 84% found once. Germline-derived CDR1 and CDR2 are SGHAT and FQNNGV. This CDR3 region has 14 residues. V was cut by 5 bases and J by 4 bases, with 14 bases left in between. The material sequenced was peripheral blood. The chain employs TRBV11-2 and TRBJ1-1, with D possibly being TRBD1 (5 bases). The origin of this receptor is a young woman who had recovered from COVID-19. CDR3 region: CASSRGGGGTEAFF. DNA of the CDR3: TGTGCCAGCAGCCGCGGCGGGGGGGGCACTGAAGCTTTCTTT.